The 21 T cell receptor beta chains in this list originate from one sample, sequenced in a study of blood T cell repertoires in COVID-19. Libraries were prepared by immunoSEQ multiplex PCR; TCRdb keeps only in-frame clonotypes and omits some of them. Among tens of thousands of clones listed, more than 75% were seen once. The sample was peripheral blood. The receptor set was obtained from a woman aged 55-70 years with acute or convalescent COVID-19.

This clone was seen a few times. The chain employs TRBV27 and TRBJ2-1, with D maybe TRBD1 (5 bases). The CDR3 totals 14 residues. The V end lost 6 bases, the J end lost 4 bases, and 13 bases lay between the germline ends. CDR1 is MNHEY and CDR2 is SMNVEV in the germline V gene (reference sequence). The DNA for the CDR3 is TGTGCCAGCAGCCCTTTGGGGCTATACAATGAGCAGTTCTTC. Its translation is CASSPLGLYNEQFF.

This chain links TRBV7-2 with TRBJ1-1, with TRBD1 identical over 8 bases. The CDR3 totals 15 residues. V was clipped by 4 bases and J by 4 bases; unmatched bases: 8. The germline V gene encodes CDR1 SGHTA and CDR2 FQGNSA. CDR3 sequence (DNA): TGTGCCAGCAGCTCTCGGACAGGGCGAGCCACTGAAGCTTTCTTT. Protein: CASSSRTGRATEAFF.

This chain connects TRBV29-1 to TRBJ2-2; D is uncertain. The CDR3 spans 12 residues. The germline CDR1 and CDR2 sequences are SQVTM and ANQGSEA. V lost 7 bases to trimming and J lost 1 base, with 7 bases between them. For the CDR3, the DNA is TGCAGCGCATCACTGAACACCGGGGAGCTGTTTTTT. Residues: CSASLNTGELFF.

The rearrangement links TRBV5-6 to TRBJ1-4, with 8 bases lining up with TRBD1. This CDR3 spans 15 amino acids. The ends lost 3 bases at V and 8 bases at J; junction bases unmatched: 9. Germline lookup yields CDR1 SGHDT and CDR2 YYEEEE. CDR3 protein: CASSWGTGIGEKLFF. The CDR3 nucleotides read TGTGCCAGCAGCTGGGGGACAGGCATAGGGGAAAAACTGTTTTTT.

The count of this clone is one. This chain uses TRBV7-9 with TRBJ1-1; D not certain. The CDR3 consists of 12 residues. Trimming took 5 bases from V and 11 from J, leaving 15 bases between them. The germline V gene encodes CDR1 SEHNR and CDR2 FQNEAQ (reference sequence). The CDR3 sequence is CASSGSKWLAFF. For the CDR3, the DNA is TGTGCCAGCAGCGGGAGTAAGTGGTTGGCTTTCTTT.

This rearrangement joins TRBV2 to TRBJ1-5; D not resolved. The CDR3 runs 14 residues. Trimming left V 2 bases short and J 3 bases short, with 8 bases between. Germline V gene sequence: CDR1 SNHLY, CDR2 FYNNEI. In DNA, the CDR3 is TGTGCCAGCAGTGAATCCAAGCCCAATCAGCCCCAGCATTTT. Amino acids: CASSESKPNQPQHF.

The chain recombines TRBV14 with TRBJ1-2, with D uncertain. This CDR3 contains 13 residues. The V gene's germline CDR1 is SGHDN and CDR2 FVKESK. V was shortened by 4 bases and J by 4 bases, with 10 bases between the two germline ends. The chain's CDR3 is CASSRVTGYGYTF. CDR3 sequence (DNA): TGTGCCAGCAGCCGCGTAACTGGCTATGGCTACACCTTC.

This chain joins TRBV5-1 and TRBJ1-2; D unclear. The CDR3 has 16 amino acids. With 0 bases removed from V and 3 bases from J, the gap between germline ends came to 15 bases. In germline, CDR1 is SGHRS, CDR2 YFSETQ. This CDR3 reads CASSLDGEKPHYGYTF. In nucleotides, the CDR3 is TGCGCCAGCAGCTTGGATGGTGAGAAACCCCACTATGGCTACACCTTC.

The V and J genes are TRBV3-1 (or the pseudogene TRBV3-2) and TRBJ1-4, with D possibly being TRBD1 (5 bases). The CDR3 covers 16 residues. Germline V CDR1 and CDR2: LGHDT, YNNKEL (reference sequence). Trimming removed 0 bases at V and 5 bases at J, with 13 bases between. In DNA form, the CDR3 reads TGTGCCAGCAGCCAAGATGGGGCACTATTAAATGAAAAACTGTTTTTT. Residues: CASSQDGALLNEKLFF.

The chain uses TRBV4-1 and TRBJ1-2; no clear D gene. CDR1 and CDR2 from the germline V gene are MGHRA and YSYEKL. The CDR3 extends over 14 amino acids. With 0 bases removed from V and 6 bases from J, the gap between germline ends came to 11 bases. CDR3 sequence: CASSQEKGRDGYTF. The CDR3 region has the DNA TGCGCCAGCAGCCAAGAAAAAGGGAGGGATGGCTACACCTTC.

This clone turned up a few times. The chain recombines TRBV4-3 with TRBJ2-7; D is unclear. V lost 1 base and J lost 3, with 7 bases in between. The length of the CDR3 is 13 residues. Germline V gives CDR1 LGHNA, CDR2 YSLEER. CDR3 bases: TGCGCCAGCAGCCAAGGAGCCGGCTACGAGCAGTACTTC. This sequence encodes CASSQGAGYEQYF.

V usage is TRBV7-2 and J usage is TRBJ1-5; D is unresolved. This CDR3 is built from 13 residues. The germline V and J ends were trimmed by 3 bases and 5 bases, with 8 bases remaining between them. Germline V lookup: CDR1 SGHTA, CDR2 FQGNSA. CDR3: CASSFSHYQPQHF. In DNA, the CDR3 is TGTGCCAGCAGCTTTTCCCACTATCAGCCCCAGCATTTT.

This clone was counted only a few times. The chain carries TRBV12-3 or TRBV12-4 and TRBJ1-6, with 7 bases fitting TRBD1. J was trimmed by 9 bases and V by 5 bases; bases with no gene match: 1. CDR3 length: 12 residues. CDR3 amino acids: CASSDRVSPLHF. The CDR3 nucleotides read TGTGCCAGCAGTGACAGGGTTTCACCCCTCCACTTT.

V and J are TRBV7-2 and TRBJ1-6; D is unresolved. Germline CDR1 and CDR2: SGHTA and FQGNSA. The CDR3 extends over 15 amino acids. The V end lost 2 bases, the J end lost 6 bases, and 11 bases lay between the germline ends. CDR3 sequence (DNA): TGTGCCAGCAGCTTACTGGGCAGAATTAATTCACCCCTCCACTTT. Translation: CASSLLGRINSPLHF.

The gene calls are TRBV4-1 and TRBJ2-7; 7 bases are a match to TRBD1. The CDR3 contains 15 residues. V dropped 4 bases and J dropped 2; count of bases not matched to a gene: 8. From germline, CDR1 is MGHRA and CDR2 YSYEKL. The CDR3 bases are TGCGCCAGCAGCCGCACGACAGGGAGCACCTACGAGCAGTACTTC. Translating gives CASSRTTGSTYEQYF.

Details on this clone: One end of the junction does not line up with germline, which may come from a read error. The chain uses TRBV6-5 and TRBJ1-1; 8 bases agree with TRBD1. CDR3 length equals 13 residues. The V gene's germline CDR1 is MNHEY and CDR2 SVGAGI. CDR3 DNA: TGTGCCGGCAGACAGGGGCTGAACACTGAAGCTTTCTTT. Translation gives CAGRQGLNTEAFF.

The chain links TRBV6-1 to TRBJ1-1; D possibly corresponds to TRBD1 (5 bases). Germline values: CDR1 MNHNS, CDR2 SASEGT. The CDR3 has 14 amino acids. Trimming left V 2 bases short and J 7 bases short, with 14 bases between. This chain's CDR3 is CASSERGGIDEAFF. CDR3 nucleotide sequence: TGTGCCAGCAGTGAAAGGGGCGGCATAGATGAAGCTTTCTTT.

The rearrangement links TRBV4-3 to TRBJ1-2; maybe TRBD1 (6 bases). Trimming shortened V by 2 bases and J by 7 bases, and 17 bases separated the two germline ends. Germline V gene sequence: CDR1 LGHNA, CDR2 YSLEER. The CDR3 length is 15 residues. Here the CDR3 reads CASSQSFSGASGYTF. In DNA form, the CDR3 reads TGCGCCAGCAGCCAATCGTTTTCAGGGGCCAGTGGCTACACCTTC.

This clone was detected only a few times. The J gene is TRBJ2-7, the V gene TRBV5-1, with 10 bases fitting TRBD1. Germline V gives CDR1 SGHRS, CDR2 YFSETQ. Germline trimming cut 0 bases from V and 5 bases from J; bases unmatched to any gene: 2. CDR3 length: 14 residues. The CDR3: CASSLDGQGDEQYF. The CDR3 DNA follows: TGCGCCAGCAGCTTGGATGGACAGGGGGACGAGCAGTACTTC.

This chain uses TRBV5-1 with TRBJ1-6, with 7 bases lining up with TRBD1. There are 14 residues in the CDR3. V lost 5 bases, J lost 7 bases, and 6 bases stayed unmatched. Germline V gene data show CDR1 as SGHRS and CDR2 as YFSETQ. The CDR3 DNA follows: TGCGCCAGCAGACTGGACAGGACCAATTCACCCCTCCACTTT. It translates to CASRLDRTNSPLHF.

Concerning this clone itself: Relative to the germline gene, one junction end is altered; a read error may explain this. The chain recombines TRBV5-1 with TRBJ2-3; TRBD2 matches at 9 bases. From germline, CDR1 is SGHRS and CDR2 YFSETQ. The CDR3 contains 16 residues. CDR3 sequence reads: CARSLDGRGGSDTQYF. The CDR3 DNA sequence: TGCGCCCGCAGCTTGGACGGGCGGGGGGGGTCAGATACGCAGTATTTT.